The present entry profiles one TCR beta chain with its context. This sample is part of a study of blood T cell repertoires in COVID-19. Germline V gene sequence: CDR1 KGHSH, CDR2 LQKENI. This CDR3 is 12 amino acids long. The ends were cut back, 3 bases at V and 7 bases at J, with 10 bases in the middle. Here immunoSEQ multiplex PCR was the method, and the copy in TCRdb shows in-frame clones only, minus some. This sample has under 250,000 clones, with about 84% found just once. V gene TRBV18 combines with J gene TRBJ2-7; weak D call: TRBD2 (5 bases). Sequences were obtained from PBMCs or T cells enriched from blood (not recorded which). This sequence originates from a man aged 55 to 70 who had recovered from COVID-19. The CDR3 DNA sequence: TGTGCCAGCTCACCCCGGGGTTCGGAGCAGTACTTC. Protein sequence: CASSPRGSEQYF. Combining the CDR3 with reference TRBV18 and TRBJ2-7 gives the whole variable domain NAGVMQNPRHLVRRRGQEARLRCSPMKGHSHVYWYRQLPEEGLKFMVYLQKENIIDESGMPKERFSAEFPKEGPSILRIQQVVRGDSAAYFCASSPRGSEQYFGPGTRLTVT.